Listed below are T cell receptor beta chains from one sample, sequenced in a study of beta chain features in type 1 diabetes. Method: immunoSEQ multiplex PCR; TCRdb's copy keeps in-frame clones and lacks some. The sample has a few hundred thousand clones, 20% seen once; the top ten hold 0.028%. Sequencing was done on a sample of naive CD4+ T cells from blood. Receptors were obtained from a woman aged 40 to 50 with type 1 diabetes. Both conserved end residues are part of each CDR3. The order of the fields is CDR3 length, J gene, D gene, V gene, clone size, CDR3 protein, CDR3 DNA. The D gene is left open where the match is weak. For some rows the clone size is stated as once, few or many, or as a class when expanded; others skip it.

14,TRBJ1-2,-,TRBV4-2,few,CASSQVEGSYGYTF,TGTGCCAGCAGCCAAGTAGAGGGTTCCTATGGCTACACCTTC
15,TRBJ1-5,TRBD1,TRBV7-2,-,CASSDRDRGNQPQHF,TGTGCCAGCAGCGACCGGGACAGGGGCAATCAGCCCCAGCATTTT
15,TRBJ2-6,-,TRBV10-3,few,CAISEPGSGANVLTF,TGTGCCATCAGTGAGCCCGGGTCTGGGGCCAACGTCCTGACTTTC
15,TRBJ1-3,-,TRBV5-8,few,CASATQGLGGNTIYF,TGTGCCAGCGCCACTCAGGGTCTTGGCGGAAACACCATATATTTT
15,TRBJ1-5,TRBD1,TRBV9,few,CASSPTGVGNQPQHF,TGTGCCAGCAGCCCCACAGGGGTGGGCAATCAGCCCCAGCATTTT
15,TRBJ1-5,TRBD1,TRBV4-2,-,CASSQVRQGDQPQHF,TGTGCCAGCAGCCAAGTTAGGCAGGGGGATCAGCCCCAGCATTTT
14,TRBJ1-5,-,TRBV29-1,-,CSVGEGGGHQPQHF,TGCAGCGTGGGGGAAGGGGGGGGCCATCAGCCCCAGCATTTT
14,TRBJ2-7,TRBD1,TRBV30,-,CAWTGQGAYYEQYF,TGTGCCTGGACCGGGCAGGGGGCTTACTACGAGCAGTACTTC
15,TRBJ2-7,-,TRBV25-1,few,CASSDLRTMSHEQYF,TGTGCCAGCAGTGACTTAAGGACTATGTCCCACGAGCAGTACTTC
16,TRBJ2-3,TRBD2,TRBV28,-,CASSLRAGGSGDTQYF,TGTGCCAGCAGTTTAAGAGCGGGAGGGAGTGGAGATACGCAGTATTTT
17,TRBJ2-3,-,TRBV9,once,CASSVEVAQGGADTQYF,TGTGCCAGCAGCGTAGAAGTAGCCCAAGGTGGTGCAGATACGCAGTATTTT
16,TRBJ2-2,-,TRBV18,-,CASSPADSANTGELFF,TGTGCCAGCTCACCAGCAGACAGCGCGAACACCGGGGAGCTGTTTTTT
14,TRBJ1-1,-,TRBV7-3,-,CASSLNRANTEAFF,TGTGCCAGCAGCTTAAACAGGGCTAACACTGAAGCTTTCTTT
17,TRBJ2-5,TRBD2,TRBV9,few,CASSVGTSGSGQETQYF,TGTGCCAGCAGCGTAGGGACTAGCGGGAGTGGCCAAGAGACCCAGTACTTC
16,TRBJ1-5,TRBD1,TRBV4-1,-,CASSQIGQGINQPQHF,TGCGCCAGCAGCCAAATAGGACAGGGGATAAATCAGCCCCAGCATTTT
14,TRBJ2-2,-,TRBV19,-,CASKDSTNTGELFF,TGTGCCAGTAAGGACAGTACGAACACCGGGGAGCTGTTTTTT
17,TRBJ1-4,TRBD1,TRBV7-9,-,CASSPQRQGATNEKLFF,TGTGCCAGCAGCCCCCAACGACAGGGTGCAACTAATGAAAAACTGTTTTTT
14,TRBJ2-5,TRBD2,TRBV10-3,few,CAISEIAGGETQYF,TGTGCCATCAGTGAAATAGCGGGAGGCGAGACCCAGTACTTC
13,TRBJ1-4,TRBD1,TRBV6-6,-,CASRGTGDGKLFF,TGTGCCAGCAGAGGGACAGGGGATGGAAAACTGTTTTTT
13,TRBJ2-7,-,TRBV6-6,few,CASSSPAGYEQYF,TGTGCCAGCAGTTCCCCAGCGGGCTACGAGCAGTACTTC
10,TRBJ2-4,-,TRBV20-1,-,CSASSGQSYF,TGCAGTGCTAGCAGCGGACAGTCTTACTTC
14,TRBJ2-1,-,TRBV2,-,CASNMGLDVNEQFF,TGTGCCAGCAACATGGGGCTCGACGTAAATGAGCAGTTCTTC
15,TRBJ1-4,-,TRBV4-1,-,CASSQVSGFVEKLFF,TGCGCCAGCAGCCAAGTAAGCGGGTTCGTTGAAAAACTGTTTTTT
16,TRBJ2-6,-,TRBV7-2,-,CASSALQGTGANVLTF,TGTGCCAGCAGCGCACTACAAGGCACTGGGGCCAACGTCCTGACTTTC
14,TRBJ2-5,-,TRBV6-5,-,CASSFPGSQETQYF,TGTGCCAGCAGTTTTCCGGGATCCCAAGAGACCCAGTACTTC
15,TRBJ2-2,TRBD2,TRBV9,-,CASTPSGRTTGELFF,TGTGCCAGCACCCCTAGCGGGAGGACCACCGGGGAGCTGTTTTTT
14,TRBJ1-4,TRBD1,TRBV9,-,CASSVQGEGEKLFF,TGTGCCAGCAGCGTTCAGGGGGAAGGAGAAAAACTGTTTTTT
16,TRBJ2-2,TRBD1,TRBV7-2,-,CASSSRTGKNTGELFF,TGTGCCAGCAGCTCCCGGACAGGGAAGAACACCGGGGAGCTGTTTTTT
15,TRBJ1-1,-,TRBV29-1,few,CSVEDRGEMNTEAFF,TGCAGCGTTGAAGACAGGGGAGAGATGAACACTGAAGCTTTCTTT
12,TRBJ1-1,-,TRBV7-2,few,CASSFQANEAFF,TGTGCCAGCAGCTTCCAGGCCAATGAAGCTTTCTTT
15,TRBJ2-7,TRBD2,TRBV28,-,CASSLVSSGNYEQYF,TGTGCCAGCAGTTTAGTGTCTAGCGGGAACTACGAGCAGTACTTC
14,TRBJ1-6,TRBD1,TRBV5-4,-,CANLRDSSYSPLHF,TGTGCTAACCTCCGGGACAGCTCTTATTCACCCCTCCACTTT
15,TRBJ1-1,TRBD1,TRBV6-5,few,CASSYFQGAGTEAFF,TGTGCCAGCAGTTACTTTCAGGGGGCAGGAACTGAAGCTTTCTTT
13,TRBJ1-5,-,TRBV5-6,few,CASSQRIGDPQHF,TGTGCCAGCAGTCAAAGAATCGGGGATCCCCAGCATTTT
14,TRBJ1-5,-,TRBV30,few,CAGGAVGNNQPQHF,TGTGCCGGAGGGGCAGTAGGGAATAATCAGCCCCAGCATTTT
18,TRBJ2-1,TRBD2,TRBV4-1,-,CASRPTVLAGPGRGEQFF,TGCGCCAGCAGACCGACCGTACTAGCGGGGCCAGGTAGGGGTGAGCAGTTCTTC
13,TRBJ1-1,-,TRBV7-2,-,CASSLAANTEAFF,TGTGCCAGCAGCTTAGCAGCGAACACTGAAGCTTTCTTT
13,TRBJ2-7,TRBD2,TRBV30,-,CAWTSGDSSEQYF,TGTGCCTGGACTAGCGGGGACTCTTCCGAGCAGTACTTC
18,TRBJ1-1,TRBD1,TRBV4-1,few,CASSLFVPGQGGRTEAFF,TGCGCCAGCAGCCTCTTCGTCCCGGGACAGGGGGGCCGCACTGAAGCTTTCTTT
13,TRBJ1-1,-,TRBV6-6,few,CASSYSERAEAFF,TGTGCCAGCAGTTACTCTGAACGGGCTGAAGCTTTCTTT
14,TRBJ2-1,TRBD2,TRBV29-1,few,CSPIKAGTTGEQFF,TGCAGCCCCATAAAAGCGGGAACTACGGGTGAGCAGTTCTTC
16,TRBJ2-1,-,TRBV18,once,CASSPPSDIRYNEQFF,TGTGCCAGCTCACCACCATCGGACATACGCTACAATGAGCAGTTCTTC
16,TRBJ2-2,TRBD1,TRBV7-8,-,CASSLFRTGGTGELFF,TGTGCCAGCAGCTTATTTCGGACAGGGGGAACCGGGGAGCTGTTTTTT
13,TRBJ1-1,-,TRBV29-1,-,CSVESYLNTEAFF,TGCAGCGTTGAGAGCTATCTGAACACTGAAGCTTTCTTT
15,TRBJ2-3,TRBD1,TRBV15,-,CATSPWTGDTDTQYF,TGTGCCACCAGCCCATGGACAGGGGACACAGATACGCAGTATTTT
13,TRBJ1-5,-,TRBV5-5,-,CASSAGAGQPQHF,TGTGCCAGCAGCGCGGGAGCGGGGCAGCCCCAGCATTTT
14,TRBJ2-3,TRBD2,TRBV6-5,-,CASSWSGVADTQYF,TGTGCCAGCAGTTGGAGCGGGGTAGCGGATACGCAGTATTTT
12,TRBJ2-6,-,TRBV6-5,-,CASSSGANVLTF,TGTGCCAGCTCATCTGGGGCCAACGTCCTGACTTTC
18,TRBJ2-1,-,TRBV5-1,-,CASSLPDVDMQIYNEQFF,TGCGCCAGCAGCTTGCCTGATGTGGACATGCAAATATACAATGAGCAGTTCTTC
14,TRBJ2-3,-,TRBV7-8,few,CASSASGNRDTQYF,TGTGCCAGCAGCGCCTCGGGGAATAGAGATACGCAGTATTTT
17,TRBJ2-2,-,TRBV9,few,CASSVVPQGANTGELFF,TGTGCCAGCAGCGTAGTTCCCCAGGGTGCAAACACCGGGGAGCTGTTTTTT
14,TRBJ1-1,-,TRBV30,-,CAWREDIKNTEAFF,TGTGCCTGGAGAGAGGACATTAAGAACACTGAAGCTTTCTTT
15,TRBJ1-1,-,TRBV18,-,CASSPQERGNTEAFF,TGTGCCAGCTCACCACAAGAGCGGGGAAACACTGAAGCTTTCTTT